What follows is one TCR beta chain and its context. What it binds is unknown. Using immunoSEQ multiplex PCR, the repertoire was profiled, and TCRdb retains in-frame clones only, with some absent. The sample has over 45,000 clones; under 85% are singletons. The sample originates from a study of OX40 agonist ivuxolimab in advanced cancers. General study results and limits: Relatively little clonal expansion, among the lowest observed, appeared in partial responders at 0.1-3.0 mg/kg.

This CDR3 spans 18 amino acids. V trimming: 4 bases; J trimming: 5 bases; junction bases outside the gene matches: 14. The germline V gene has CDR1 SGHRS and CDR2 YFSETQ. The sample was CD4+ or CD8+ T cells sorted from blood, taken in a trial of the OX40 agonist ivuxolimab. V usage is TRBV5-1 and J usage is TRBJ2-3; 12 bases match TRBD2. The source is an adult with an advanced solid tumor such as melanoma, head and neck, liver or kidney cancer. The CDR3 region has the DNA TGCGCCAGCAGCCTTCGGACTAGCGGGAAAGGAGAAAAAGATACGCAGTATTTT. This encodes CASSLRTSGKGEKDTQYF.